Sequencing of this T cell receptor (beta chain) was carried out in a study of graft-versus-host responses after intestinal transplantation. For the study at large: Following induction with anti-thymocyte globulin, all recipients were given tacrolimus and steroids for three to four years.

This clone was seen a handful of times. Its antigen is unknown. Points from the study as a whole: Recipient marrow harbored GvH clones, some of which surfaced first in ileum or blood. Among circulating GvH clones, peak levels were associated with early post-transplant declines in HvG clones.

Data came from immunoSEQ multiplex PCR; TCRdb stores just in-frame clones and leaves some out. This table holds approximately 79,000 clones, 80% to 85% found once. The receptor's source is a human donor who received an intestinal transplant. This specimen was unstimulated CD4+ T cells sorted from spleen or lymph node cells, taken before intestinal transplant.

The CDR3 bases are TGCGCCAGCAGCCACCCAAACAGGGGCTACGAGCAGTACTTC. This codes for CASSHPNRGYEQYF. V usage is TRBV4-1 and J usage is TRBJ2-7; 7 bases are a match to TRBD1. J lost 3 bases, V lost 3 bases, and 5 bases had no gene match. The CDR3 is 14 residues long. In germline, CDR1 is MGHRA, CDR2 YSYEKL.